The rows below give T cell receptor beta chains drawn from one sample of a study of control samples from healthy donors and cancer patients. Sequencing used immunoSEQ multiplex PCR; TCRdb keeps in-frame clones, though not all of them. The sample lists about 410,000 clones, about nine tenths occurring once. The specimen was PBMCs. All receptors come from a man aged 35-49 years with head and neck cancer. Both conserved end residues are part of each CDR3. D genes are given only for firm matches. Rows may omit the clone size; those that give it use once, few, many or a size class.

V: TRBV2; size: NA; J: TRBJ2-3; D: TRBD1; CDR3: CASSGQGTDTQYF; DNA: TGTGCCAGCAGTGGACAGGGAACAGATACGCAGTATTTT
V: TRBV4-1; size: NA; J: TRBJ2-7; D: TRBD2; CDR3: CASSQWRGLDEQYF; DNA: TGCGCCAGCAGCCAATGGAGGGGACTAGACGAGCAGTACTTC
V: TRBV11-2; size: NA; J: TRBJ1-3; D: NA; CDR3: CASSLEVRPSGNTIYF; DNA: TGTGCCAGCAGCTTAGAGGTCAGGCCCTCTGGAAACACCATATATTTT
V: TRBV5-1; size: NA; J: TRBJ2-2; D: NA; CDR3: CASSLARTTNTGELFF; DNA: TGCGCCAGCAGCTTGGCTCGGACAACGAACACCGGGGAGCTGTTTTTT
V: TRBV3-1/TRBV3-2; size: few; J: TRBJ2-3; D: TRBD2; CDR3: CASSQSRASGGTDTQYF; DNA: TGTGCCAGCAGCCAGTCCAGGGCCAGCGGGGGCACAGATACGCAGTATTTT
V: TRBV24-1; size: NA; J: TRBJ2-3; D: TRBD2; CDR3: CATSAHAGGTDTQYF; DNA: TGTGCCACCAGCGCCCATGCGGGGGGGACGGATACGCAGTATTTT
V: TRBV5-5; size: NA; J: TRBJ2-7; D: NA; CDR3: CASSYDRSYEQYF; DNA: TGTGCCAGCAGCTACGACAGGTCCTACGAGCAGTACTTC
V: TRBV7-2; size: NA; J: TRBJ1-5; D: NA; CDR3: CASSLGGAVGNQPQHF; DNA: TGTGCCAGCAGCTTAGGCGGGGCTGTGGGCAATCAGCCCCAGCATTTT
V: TRBV9; size: NA; J: TRBJ2-3; D: NA; CDR3: CASSVKAGAADTQYF; DNA: TGTGCCAGCAGCGTAAAGGCGGGGGCGGCAGATACGCAGTATTTT
V: TRBV2; size: NA; J: TRBJ1-5; D: TRBD1; CDR3: CASRHTTGQGDQPQHF; DNA: TGTGCCAGCAGACACACCACGGGACAGGGGGACCAGCCCCAGCATTTT
V: TRBV28; size: NA; J: TRBJ1-5; D: TRBD1; CDR3: CASSLSRTGGYQPQHF; DNA: TGTGCCAGCAGTTTAAGTAGGACAGGAGGATATCAGCCCCAGCATTTT
V: TRBV29-1; size: NA; J: TRBJ2-2; D: TRBD2; CDR3: CSAGTSGGGTGELFF; DNA: TGCAGCGCCGGGACTAGCGGGGGGGGCACCGGGGAGCTGTTTTTT
V: TRBV7-3; size: once; J: TRBJ2-7; D: TRBD2; CDR3: CASSTGGGPSYEQYF; DNA: TGTGCCAGCAGCACCGGGGGGGGGCCGTCCTACGAGCAGTACTTC
V: TRBV19; size: NA; J: TRBJ2-5; D: TRBD2; CDR3: CASSIEGLEARETQYF; DNA: TGTGCCAGTAGTATAGAGGGACTAGAGGCCAGAGAGACCCAGTACTTC
V: TRBV28; size: few; J: TRBJ1-1; D: NA; CDR3: CASSYRLTGNTEAFF; DNA: TGTGCCAGCAGTTATCGCCTGACAGGGAACACTGAAGCTTTCTTT
V: TRBV7-3; size: few; J: TRBJ1-4; D: TRBD1; CDR3: CASSLGGQTNEKLFF; DNA: TGTGCCAGCAGCTTAGGGGGACAGACTAATGAAAAACTGTTTTTT
V: TRBV24-1; size: NA; J: TRBJ2-2; D: NA; CDR3: CATSDFTTPGTGELFF; DNA: TGTGCCACCAGTGATTTTACCACACCTGGCACCGGGGAGCTGTTTTTT
V: TRBV28; size: NA; J: TRBJ1-1; D: TRBD1; CDR3: CALNRGLNTEAFF; DNA: TGTGCCCTGAACAGGGGACTGAACACTGAAGCTTTCTTT
V: TRBV6-1; size: NA; J: TRBJ1-1; D: NA; CDR3: CASSDGTLGDTEAFF; DNA: TGTGCCAGCAGTGACGGGACTCTGGGAGACACTGAAGCTTTCTTT
V: TRBV29-1; size: NA; J: TRBJ1-2; D: NA; CDR3: CSVFFQDSTVKGYTF; DNA: TGCAGCGTTTTTTTCCAGGACAGTACCGTGAAGGGCTACACCTTC
V: TRBV7-2; size: NA; J: TRBJ1-1; D: NA; CDR3: CASSSRRRTEAFF; DNA: TGTGCCAGCAGCTCCCGCCGAAGGACTGAAGCTTTCTTT
V: TRBV20-1; size: once; J: TRBJ2-7; D: NA; CDR3: CSASTLYEQYF; DNA: TGCAGTGCTAGCACCTTATACGAGCAGTACTTC